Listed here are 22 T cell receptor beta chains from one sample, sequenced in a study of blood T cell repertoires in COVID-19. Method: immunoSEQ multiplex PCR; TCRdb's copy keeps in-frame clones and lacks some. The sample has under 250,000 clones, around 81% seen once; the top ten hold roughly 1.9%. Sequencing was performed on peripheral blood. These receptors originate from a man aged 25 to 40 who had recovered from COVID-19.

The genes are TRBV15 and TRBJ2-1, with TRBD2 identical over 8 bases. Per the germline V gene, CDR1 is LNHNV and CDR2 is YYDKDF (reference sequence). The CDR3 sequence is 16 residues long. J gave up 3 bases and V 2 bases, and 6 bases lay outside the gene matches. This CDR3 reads CATSRRASGFYNEQFF. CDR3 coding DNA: TGTGCCACCAGCAGAAGGGCTAGCGGGTTCTACAATGAGCAGTTCTTC.

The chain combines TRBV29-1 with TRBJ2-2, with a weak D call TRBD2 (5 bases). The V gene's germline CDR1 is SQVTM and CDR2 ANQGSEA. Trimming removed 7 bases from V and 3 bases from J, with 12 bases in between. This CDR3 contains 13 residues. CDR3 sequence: CSGAGIYTGELFF. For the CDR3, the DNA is TGCAGCGGTGCCGGGATCTACACCGGGGAGCTGTTTTTT.

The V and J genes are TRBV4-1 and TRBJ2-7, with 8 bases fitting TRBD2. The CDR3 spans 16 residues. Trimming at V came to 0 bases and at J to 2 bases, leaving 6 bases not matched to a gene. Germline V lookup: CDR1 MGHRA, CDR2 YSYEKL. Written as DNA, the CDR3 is TGCGCCAGCAGCCAAGATAGAGGGACTAGTGCCTACGAGCAGTACTTC. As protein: CASSQDRGTSAYEQYF.

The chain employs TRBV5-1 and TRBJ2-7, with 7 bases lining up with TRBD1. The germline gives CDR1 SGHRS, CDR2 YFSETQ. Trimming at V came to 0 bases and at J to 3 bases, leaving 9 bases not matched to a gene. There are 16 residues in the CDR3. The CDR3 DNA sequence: TGCGCCAGCAGCTTGGAATCCCCGGACAGGAACTACGAGCAGTACTTC. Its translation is CASSLESPDRNYEQYF.

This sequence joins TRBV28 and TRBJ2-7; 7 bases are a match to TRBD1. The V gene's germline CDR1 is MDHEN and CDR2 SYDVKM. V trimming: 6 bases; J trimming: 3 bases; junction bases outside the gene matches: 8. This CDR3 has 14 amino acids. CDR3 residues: CASSPGGTDYEQYV. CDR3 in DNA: TGTGCCAGCAGCCCCGGTGGGACAGACTACGAGCAGTACGTC.

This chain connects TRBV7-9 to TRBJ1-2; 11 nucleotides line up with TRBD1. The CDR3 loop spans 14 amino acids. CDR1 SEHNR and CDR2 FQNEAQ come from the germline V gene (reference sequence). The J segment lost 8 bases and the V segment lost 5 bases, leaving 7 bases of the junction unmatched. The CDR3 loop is CASSRTGGRIGYTF. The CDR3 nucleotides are TGTGCCAGCAGCCGGACAGGGGGCCGGATAGGCTACACCTTC.

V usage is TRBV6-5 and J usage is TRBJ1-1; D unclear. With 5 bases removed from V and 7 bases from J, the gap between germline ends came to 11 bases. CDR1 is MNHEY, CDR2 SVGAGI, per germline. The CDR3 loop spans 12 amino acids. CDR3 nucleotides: TGTGCCAGCAGTCTTACGAGGAGTGAAGCTTTCTTT. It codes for CASSLTRSEAFF.

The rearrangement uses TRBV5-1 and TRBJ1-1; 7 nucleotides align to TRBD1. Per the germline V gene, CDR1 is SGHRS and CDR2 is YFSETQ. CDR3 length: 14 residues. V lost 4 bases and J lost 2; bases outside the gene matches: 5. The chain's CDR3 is CASSRGQLNTEAFF. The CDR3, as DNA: TGCGCCAGCAGCAGGGGACAGCTAAACACTGAAGCTTTCTTT.

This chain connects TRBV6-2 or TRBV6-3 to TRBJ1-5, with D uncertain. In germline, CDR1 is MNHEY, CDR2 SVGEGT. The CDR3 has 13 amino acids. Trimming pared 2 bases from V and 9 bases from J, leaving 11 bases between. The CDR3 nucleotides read TGTGCCAGCAGTTACGAGGGAGAACGGCCCCAGCATTTT. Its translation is CASSYEGERPQHF.

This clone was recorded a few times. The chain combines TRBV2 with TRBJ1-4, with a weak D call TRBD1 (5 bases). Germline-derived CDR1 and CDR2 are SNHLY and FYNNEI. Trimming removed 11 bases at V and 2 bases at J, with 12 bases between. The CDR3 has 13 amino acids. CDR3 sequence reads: CAGGDGTNEKLFF. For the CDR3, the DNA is TGTGCCGGGGGGGATGGTACTAATGAAAAACTGTTTTTT.

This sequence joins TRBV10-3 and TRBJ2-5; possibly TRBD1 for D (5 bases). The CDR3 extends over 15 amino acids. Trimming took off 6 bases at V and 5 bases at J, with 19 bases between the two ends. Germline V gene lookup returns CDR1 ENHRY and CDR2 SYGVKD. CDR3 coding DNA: TGTGCCATCAGGGCCGACAGTAGGGCGCTCGAGACCCAGTACTTC. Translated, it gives CAIRADSRALETQYF.

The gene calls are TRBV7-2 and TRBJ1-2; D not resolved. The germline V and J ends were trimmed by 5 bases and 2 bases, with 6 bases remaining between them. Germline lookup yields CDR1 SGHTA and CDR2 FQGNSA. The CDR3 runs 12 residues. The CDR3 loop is CASSRANYGYTF. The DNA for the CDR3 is TGTGCCAGCAGCCGCGCAAACTATGGCTACACCTTC. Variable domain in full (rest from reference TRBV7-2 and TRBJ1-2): GAGVSQSPSNKVTEKGKDVELRCDPISGHTALYWYRQSLGQGLEFLIYFQGNSAPDKSGLPSDRFSAERTGGSVSTLTIQRTQQEDSAVYLCASSRANYGYTFGSGTRLTVV.

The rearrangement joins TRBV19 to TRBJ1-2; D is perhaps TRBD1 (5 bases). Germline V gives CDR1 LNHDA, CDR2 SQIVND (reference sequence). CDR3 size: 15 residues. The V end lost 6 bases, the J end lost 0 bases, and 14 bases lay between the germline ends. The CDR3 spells CASRPGASANYGYTF. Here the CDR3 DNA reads TGTGCCAGTAGGCCTGGGGCTTCGGCTAACTATGGCTACACCTTC.

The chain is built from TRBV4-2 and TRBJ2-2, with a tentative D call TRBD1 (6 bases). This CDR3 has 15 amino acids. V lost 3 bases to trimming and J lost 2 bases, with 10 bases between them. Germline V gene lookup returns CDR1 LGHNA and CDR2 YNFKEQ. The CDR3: CASSHSGANTGELFF. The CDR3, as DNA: TGTGCCAGCAGCCATTCAGGGGCTAACACCGGGGAGCTGTTTTTT.

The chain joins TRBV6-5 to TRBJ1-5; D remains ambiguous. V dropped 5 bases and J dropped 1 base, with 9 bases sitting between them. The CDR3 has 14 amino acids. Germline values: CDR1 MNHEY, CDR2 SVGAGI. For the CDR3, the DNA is TGTGCCAGCAGTAATCCCGGGAGCAATCAGCCCCAGCATTTT. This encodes CASSNPGSNQPQHF.

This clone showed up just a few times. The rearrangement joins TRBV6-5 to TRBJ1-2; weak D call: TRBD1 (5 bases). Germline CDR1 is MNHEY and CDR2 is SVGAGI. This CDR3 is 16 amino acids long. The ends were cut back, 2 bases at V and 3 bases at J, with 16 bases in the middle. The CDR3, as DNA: TGTGCCAGCAGTTACGTCCAGGGCAAATACTACTATGGCTACACCTTC. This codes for CASSYVQGKYYYGYTF.

The DNA of the CDR3 is TGTGCCAGTAGTAAGTTGGCCACCAGTGGTAGCAATCAGCCCCAGCATTTT. Translation: CASSKLATSGSNQPQHF. This rearrangement joins TRBV19 to TRBJ1-5; D is unclear. The CDR3 runs 17 residues. Germline CDR1 is LNHDA and CDR2 is SQIVND (reference sequence). The V and J ends lost 4 bases and 0 bases respectively, with 16 bases between them.

As DNA, the CDR3 is TGCGCCAGCAGCGTTTCTAGCGGGCGGGGGGATGAGCAGTTCTTC. Translation: CASSVSSGRGDEQFF. V is TRBV5-1 and J is TRBJ2-1, with TRBD2 matching 8 bases. Germline CDR1 SGHRS, CDR2 YFSETQ. The V gene end was trimmed by 4 bases and the J gene end by 8 bases; junction bases not matched to a gene: 11. The CDR3 loop spans 15 amino acids. Together with reference TRBV5-1 and TRBJ2-1, the CDR3 gives the full variable domain: KAGVTQTPRYLIKTRGQQVTLSCSPISGHRSVSWYQQTPGQGLQFLFEYFSETQRNKGNFPGRFSGRQFSNSRSEMNVSTLELGDSALYLCASSVSSGRGDEQFFGPGTRLTVL.

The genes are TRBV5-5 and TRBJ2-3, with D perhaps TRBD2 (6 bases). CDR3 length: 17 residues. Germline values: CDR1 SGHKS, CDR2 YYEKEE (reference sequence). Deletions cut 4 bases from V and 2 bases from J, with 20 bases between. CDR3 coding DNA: TGTGCCAGCAGCCCCACCGGCCGGGGGTGGATCACAGATACGCAGTATTTT. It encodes CASSPTGRGWITDTQYF. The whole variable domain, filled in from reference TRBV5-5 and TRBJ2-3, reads DAGVTQSPTHLIKTRGQQVTLRCSPISGHKSVSWYQQVLGQGPQFIFQYYEKEERGRGNFPDRFSARQFPNYSSELNVNALLLGDSALYLCASSPTGRGWITDTQYFGPGTRLTVL.

The CDR3 bases are TGTGCCTCCCGGGGGACCTACGAGCAGTACGTC. Protein sequence: CASRGTYEQYV. The chain is built from TRBV19 and TRBJ2-7; weak D call: TRBD2 (6 bases). The CDR3 is made up of 11 amino acids. The ends were cut back, 11 bases at V and 2 bases at J, with 10 bases in the middle. Germline assignment: CDR1 LNHDA and CDR2 SQIVND (reference sequence).

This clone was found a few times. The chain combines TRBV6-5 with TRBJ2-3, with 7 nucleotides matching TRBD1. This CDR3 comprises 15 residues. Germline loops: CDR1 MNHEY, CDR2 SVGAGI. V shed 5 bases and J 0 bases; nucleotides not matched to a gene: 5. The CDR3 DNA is TGTGCCAGCAGTCTCCGGGACAGAAGCACAGATACGCAGTATTTT. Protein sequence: CASSLRDRSTDTQYF.

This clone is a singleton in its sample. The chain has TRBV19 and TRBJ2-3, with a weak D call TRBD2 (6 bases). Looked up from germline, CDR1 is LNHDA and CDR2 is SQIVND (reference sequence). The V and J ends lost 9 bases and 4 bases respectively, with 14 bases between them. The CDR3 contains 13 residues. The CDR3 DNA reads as TGTGCCAGCGCGGGCGGGATCGCAGATACGCAGTATTTT. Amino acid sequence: CASAGGIADTQYF. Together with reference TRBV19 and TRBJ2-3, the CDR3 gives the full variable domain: DGGITQSPKYLFRKEGQNVTLSCEQNLNHDAMYWYRQDPGQGLRLIYYSQIVNDFQKGDIAEGYSVSREKKESFPLTVTSAQKNPTAFYLCASAGGIADTQYFGPGTRLTVL.